Included here is one T cell receptor (beta chain) sequence, with context. Its cognate antigen is unknown. Germline CDR1 reads LGHNA; CDR2 reads YSLEER. The V end lost 2 bases, the J end lost 0 bases, and 10 bases lay between the germline ends. This CDR3 is 15 amino acids long. The data were taken from a study of blood T cells in healthy people across ages. Study-wide results and caveats: More naive CD4+ cells and higher diversity marked long-lived donors relative to aged donors.

Primed by a sample-barcoded 5' primer and a J-beta primer mix, a second PCR proceeded for about 6 to 11 cycles. TCRdb used MiXCR to reprocess the 5' RACE reads, holding one entry per CDR3 protein. The sample lists 650,000 to 900,000 distinct CDR3 sequences; around two thirds were seen once. The rearrangement links TRBV4-3 to TRBJ1-1; maybe TRBD1 (5 bases). The sequencing input was blood. This TCR derives from a man aged 30-40 years in good health. The CDR3 DNA reads as TGCGCCAGCAGCCAAATTAGACAGTTGAACACTGAAGCTTTCTTT. Translation gives CASSQIRQLNTEAFF.